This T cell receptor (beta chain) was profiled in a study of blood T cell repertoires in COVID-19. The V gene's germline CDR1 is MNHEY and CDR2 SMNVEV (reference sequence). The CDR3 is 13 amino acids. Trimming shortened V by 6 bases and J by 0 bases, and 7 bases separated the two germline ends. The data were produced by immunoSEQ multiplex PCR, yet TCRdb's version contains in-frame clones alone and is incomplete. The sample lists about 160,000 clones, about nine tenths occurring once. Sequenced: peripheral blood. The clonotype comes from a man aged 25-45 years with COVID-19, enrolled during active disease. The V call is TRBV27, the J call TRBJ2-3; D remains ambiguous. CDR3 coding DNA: TGTGCCAGCAGAGTGCAGAGCACAGATACGCAGTATTTT. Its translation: CASRVQSTDTQYF.